This is a list of T cell receptor beta chains from one sample in a study of low-dose radiotherapy and immunotherapy resistance in tumors. TCRdb re-called the reads with MiXCR, one entry per CDR3 protein. The table shows 60,000 or so distinct CDR3 sequences, with about a quarter occurring only once. Sequencing was performed on PBMCs, taken after low-dose radiotherapy plus immunotherapy. These receptors came from a male donor with prostate cancer. Both conserved end residues are part of each CDR3. The order of the fields is J gene, V gene, CDR3 protein.

TRBJ2-1 TRBV19 CASSVIAGDNEQFF
TRBJ2-1 TRBV6-2/TRBV6-3 CASSKTSERNYNEQFF
TRBJ2-1 TRBV7-8 CASSAVYGGPNNEQFF
TRBJ1-6 TRBV6-2/TRBV6-3 CASSYSYGSPLHF
TRBJ1-4 TRBV5-1 CASSPQGANEKLFF
TRBJ2-7 TRBV7-2 CASSPSGIYEQYF
TRBJ2-5 TRBV19 CASSLAGFGDQETQYF
TRBJ2-5 TRBV20-1 CSAREQAPRKSETQYF
TRBJ2-5 TRBV5-1 CASSFSSGGQETLYF
TRBJ2-7 TRBV19 CASSIHRGRSYEQYF
TRBJ1-5 TRBV19 CASSRYSTPAYSNQPQHF
TRBJ1-4 TRBV5-1 CASSYRGGGTNEKLFF
TRBJ2-1 TRBV5-1 CASSLQIEVDEQFF
TRBJ2-5 TRBV19 CASSTGTGQETQYF
TRBJ1-2 TRBV12-3/TRBV12-4 CASSTGTVYGYTF
TRBJ1-2 TRBV7-2 CASSASARGVGGYTF
TRBJ2-3 TRBV9 CASSVAVAGGRNTQYF
TRBJ1-3 TRBV6-8 CASSYRGYSGNTIYF
TRBJ1-3 TRBV29-1 CSVGGSSGNTIYF
TRBJ2-1 TRBV7-2 CASRLAGGPGHNGEQFF
TRBJ2-1 TRBV27 CASRVGTSSYNEQFF
TRBJ2-7 TRBV29-1 CSVLGQGGGEQYF
TRBJ2-1 TRBV29-1 CSVKTSGAYNEQFF
TRBJ1-1 TRBV24-1 CATSDEMTTTGGAFF
TRBJ1-4 TRBV28 CASSSSGTGLQKLFF
TRBJ2-1 TRBV5-1 CASSLSAGQLLGNEQFF
TRBJ1-2 TRBV7-2 CASSLARPRSYGYTF
TRBJ2-1 TRBV20-1 CSARVEGLRREQFF
TRBJ2-1 TRBV5-1 CASSLQDSYNEQFF
TRBJ2-1 TRBV19 CASSPRGVNEQFF